This T cell receptor beta chain was profiled in a study of technical replicates of blood from a few donors. This CDR3 is built from 16 residues. CDR1 and CDR2 from the germline V gene are LGHNA and YNFKEQ. Trimming removed 4 bases from V and 5 bases from J; junction bases left unmatched: 10. Data came from immunoSEQ multiplex PCR; TCRdb stores just in-frame clones and leaves some out. Seen here are under 80,000 clones, 85% to 95% observed once, and the top ten hold 0.26%. The chain uses TRBV4-2 and TRBJ2-3; 9 nucleotides align to TRBD2. The specimen sequenced was T cells isolated from PBMCs. This clonotype originated in a human donor in good health. The CDR3 DNA follows: TGTGCCAGCAGCCTCCTCCCGCGGGGGGGCCTAGATACGCAGTATTTT. Its translation: CASSLLPRGGLDTQYF.